Listed here is a single T cell receptor (beta chain). The multiple sclerosis control group was made up of treatment-naive patients with stable or active relapsing-remitting disease. Per germline, CDR1 SGHVS and CDR2 FQNEAQ. The CDR3 sequence is 16 residues long. Trimming removed 5 bases from V and 2 bases from J, with 18 bases in between. The sample belongs to a study of CD8 T cells in Susac syndrome. With random hexamers, roughly 0.5 to 1 ug RNA was reverse transcribed. TCRdb fed the immunoSEQ multiplex PCR reads into MiXCR, producing one record per CDR3 protein. The profile covers under 250,000 distinct CDR3 sequences, with around 93% appearing a single time and approximately 0.07% taken by the ten largest.

This sequence was found in a human donor with multiple sclerosis. The sequenced sample consisted of CD4+ T cells from PBMCs. This chain links TRBV7-8 with TRBJ1-2, with unresolved D. The CDR3 sequence: CASSPRGEMTNYGYTF. In DNA, the CDR3 is TGTGCCAGCAGCCCCCGCGGGGAAATGACGAACTATGGCTACACCTTC.